These T cell receptor beta chains were read from a single sample in a study of monozygotic twins with inflammatory bowel disease. TCRdb reprocessed the 5' RACE reads, with one entry per CDR3 protein and no DNA. The specimen's table records 400,000 or so distinct CDR3 sequences. Sequencing used blood. These receptors were collected from a human donor with ulcerative colitis or Crohn's disease, or a healthy co-twin of an affected twin (not recorded which). Both conserved end residues are part of each CDR3.

>TRBJ2-5|TRBV18
CASSPLRTLQEETQYF
>TRBJ2-1|TRBV9
CASSVGGHGANEQFF
>TRBJ2-1|TRBV5-6
CASSLTLDLSYNEQFF
>TRBJ2-5|TRBV7-9
CASSLAGQAYETQYF
>TRBJ1-2|TRBV6-1
CASRPPGGANYGYTF
>TRBJ2-7|TRBV3-1
CASSQVADSYEQYF
>TRBJ1-5|TRBV12-3/TRBV12-4
CASSSDRTDQPQHF
>TRBJ2-7|TRBV10-3
CAISEPRGLTYEQYF
>TRBJ2-1|TRBV7-9
CASSPILAGAPSDEQFF
>TRBJ2-1|TRBV6-2/TRBV6-3
CASRQRDRVRNEQFF
>TRBJ2-1|TRBV20-1
CSWTSGYGEQFF
>TRBJ2-1|TRBV11-2
CATTGTSYNEQFF
>TRBJ1-2|TRBV6-1
CASSSHHRGDYTF
>TRBJ2-7|TRBV28
CASSRDRYEQYF
>TRBJ1-1|TRBV2
CASTIRRDTEAFF
>TRBJ2-1|TRBV7-2
CASSLNRADEQFF
>TRBJ1-2|TRBV5-1
CASSLRQGSGDGYTF
>TRBJ2-7|TRBV4-2
CASSQDREVPYEQYF
>TRBJ2-1|TRBV20-1
CSARRAGGSYNEQFF
>TRBJ2-2|TRBV7-9
CASSLERSRGTGELFF
>TRBJ2-2|TRBV20-1
CSARDKGTTGELFF
>TRBJ1-1|TRBV7-9
CASSIPQGPSAFF
>TRBJ2-7|TRBV7-9
CASSLDGVATYEQYF
>TRBJ2-6|TRBV19
CASSMRGAGANVLTF
>TRBJ2-5|TRBV7-9
CASSDVPGKETQYF
>TRBJ2-7|TRBV29-1
CSVEGIGGSSYEQYF
>TRBJ2-1|TRBV5-4
CASSQYTGPLYNEQFF
>TRBJ2-3|TRBV4-2
CASSQLDSSTDTQYF
>TRBJ2-5|TRBV11-2
CASSFTDHGAQYF
>TRBJ2-3|TRBV9
CASSPAGLADTQYF
>TRBJ1-3|TRBV7-2
CASSPKGGTIYF
>TRBJ2-7|TRBV9
CASSPRTVSYEQYF
>TRBJ2-2|TRBV10-3
CAISFTPEMNTGELFF
>TRBJ1-1|TRBV18
CASSPQDTEAFF
>TRBJ2-7|TRBV7-9
CASSPTSGGVPEQYF
>TRBJ2-1|TRBV5-1
CASSLRSSGGSSYNEQFF
>TRBJ2-7|TRBV15
CATSPGQGSYEQYF
>TRBJ2-7|TRBV24-1
CATSDSGPGRYEQYF
>TRBJ2-1|TRBV5-1
CASSFGGDPKQFF
>TRBJ1-1|TRBV7-9
CASRKGGNTEAFF
>TRBJ2-5|TRBV9
CASSVGPRASQETQYF
>TRBJ2-3|TRBV30
CAWSVDSTDTQYF